The rows below give T cell receptor beta chains drawn from one sample of a study of shared clonotypes between healthy human individuals. TCRdb keeps only in-frame clones here, not all; method: immunoSEQ multiplex PCR. Of around 600,000 clones in the sample, 85% to 95% were seen once. Material for sequencing was naive CD8+ T cells sorted from blood. These receptors were collected from a woman in her thirties in good health. CDR3s include the opening cysteine and the closing phenylalanine or tryptophan. A D gene is named only where the DNA matches it firmly. Clone size, where shown, is once, few, many, or a class for clones that have expanded.

CDR3aa: CASSPLGGSYEQYF; CDR3nt: TGTGCCAGCAGTCCTCTCGGGGGTTCCTACGAGCAGTACTTC; abundance: .; j_gene: TRBJ2-7; v_gene: TRBV27; d_gene: .
CDR3aa: CASSVEQDNEQFF; CDR3nt: TGTGCCAGCAGCGTAGAACAGGACAATGAGCAGTTCTTC; abundance: .; j_gene: TRBJ2-1; v_gene: TRBV9; d_gene: .
CDR3aa: CASSQDWTDTQYF; CDR3nt: TGCGCCAGCAGCCAAGATTGGACAGATACGCAGTATTTT; abundance: .; j_gene: TRBJ2-3; v_gene: TRBV4-1; d_gene: .
CDR3aa: CASKRDGTYEQYF; CDR3nt: TGTGCCAGCAAGCGGGACGGTACCTACGAGCAGTACTTC; abundance: .; j_gene: TRBJ2-7; v_gene: TRBV27; d_gene: TRBD2
CDR3aa: CASRPEFGGTGELFF; CDR3nt: TGTGCCAGCAGACCTGAGTTCGGGGGCACCGGGGAGCTGTTTTTT; abundance: .; j_gene: TRBJ2-2; v_gene: TRBV4-2; d_gene: .
CDR3aa: CASSRDWGADTQYF; CDR3nt: TGTGCCAGCAGCCGGGACTGGGGGGCAGATACGCAGTATTTT; abundance: .; j_gene: TRBJ2-3; v_gene: TRBV2; d_gene: .
CDR3aa: CASRAGSYYGYTF; CDR3nt: TGTGCCAGCAGGGCCGGTAGTTACTATGGCTACACCTTC; abundance: .; j_gene: TRBJ1-2; v_gene: TRBV27; d_gene: .
CDR3aa: CASSLAGTAYEQYF; CDR3nt: TGTGCCAGCAGCTTAGCCGGGACAGCCTACGAGCAGTACTTC; abundance: .; j_gene: TRBJ2-7; v_gene: TRBV7-9; d_gene: TRBD1
CDR3aa: CASSLLLAGGPDEQFF; CDR3nt: TGTGCCAGCAGCCTCCTTCTAGCGGGAGGGCCAGATGAGCAGTTCTTC; abundance: .; j_gene: TRBJ2-1; v_gene: TRBV27; d_gene: TRBD2
CDR3aa: CASSESLDSPNQPQHF; CDR3nt: TGTGCCAGCAGTGAAAGCTTGGACAGTCCGAATCAGCCCCAGCATTTT; abundance: .; j_gene: TRBJ1-5; v_gene: TRBV2; d_gene: .
CDR3aa: CASSRVLGLNTEAFF; CDR3nt: TGTGCCAGCAGTCGGGTTTTGGGGCTAAACACTGAAGCTTTCTTT; abundance: .; j_gene: TRBJ1-1; v_gene: TRBV6-5; d_gene: .
CDR3aa: CASSPSKGSNTGELFF; CDR3nt: TGTGCCAGCTCACCATCTAAGGGGTCGAACACCGGGGAGCTGTTTTTT; abundance: .; j_gene: TRBJ2-2; v_gene: TRBV18; d_gene: .
CDR3aa: CASSYSIGNPGELFF; CDR3nt: TGTGCCAGCAGTTACTCAATAGGCAATCCCGGGGAGCTGTTTTTT; abundance: .; j_gene: TRBJ2-2; v_gene: TRBV6-5; d_gene: .
CDR3aa: CASSVGGLSTDTQYF; CDR3nt: TGTGCCAGCAGCGTAGGTGGACTATCCACAGATACGCAGTATTTT; abundance: .; j_gene: TRBJ2-3; v_gene: TRBV9; d_gene: .
CDR3aa: CASSEALEGISSYEQYF; CDR3nt: TGTGCCAGCAGTGAAGCGCTTGAGGGTATCAGCTCCTACGAGCAGTACTTC; abundance: .; j_gene: TRBJ2-7; v_gene: TRBV6-1; d_gene: .
CDR3aa: CASSFTGSNYGYTF; CDR3nt: TGTGCCAGCAGTTTCACGGGGAGCAACTATGGCTACACCTTC; abundance: .; j_gene: TRBJ1-2; v_gene: TRBV27; d_gene: .
CDR3aa: CASSQGTGHPSTDTQYF; CDR3nt: TGTGCCAGCAGCCAGGGGACCGGTCACCCAAGTACAGATACGCAGTATTTT; abundance: .; j_gene: TRBJ2-3; v_gene: TRBV9; d_gene: .
CDR3aa: CASSLRQELNQPQHF; CDR3nt: TGCGCCAGCAGCCTCAGACAAGAACTCAATCAGCCCCAGCATTTT; abundance: once; j_gene: TRBJ1-5; v_gene: TRBV4-1; d_gene: .
CDR3aa: CSVATYNEQFF; CDR3nt: TGCAGCGTTGCCACCTACAATGAGCAGTTCTTC; abundance: .; j_gene: TRBJ2-1; v_gene: TRBV29-1; d_gene: .
CDR3aa: CASSIDRGAYEQYF; CDR3nt: TGTGCCAGTAGTATAGATCGGGGGGCCTACGAGCAGTACTTC; abundance: once; j_gene: TRBJ2-7; v_gene: TRBV19; d_gene: TRBD2
CDR3aa: CASSWAGGEGYGYTF; CDR3nt: TGTGCCAGCAGCTGGGCAGGGGGCGAGGGCTATGGCTACACCTTC; abundance: .; j_gene: TRBJ1-2; v_gene: TRBV7-9; d_gene: TRBD1
CDR3aa: CASSQGGAWDARNEQYF; CDR3nt: TGCGCCAGCAGCCAAGGCGGGGCGTGGGACGCTCGGAACGAGCAGTACTTC; abundance: .; j_gene: TRBJ2-7; v_gene: TRBV4-1; d_gene: .
CDR3aa: CASSLDYSPNQPQHF; CDR3nt: TGTGCCAGCAGCTTAGATTACTCCCCCAATCAGCCCCAGCATTTT; abundance: .; j_gene: TRBJ1-5; v_gene: TRBV11-2; d_gene: .
CDR3aa: CASSPYVLGDYEQYF; CDR3nt: TGTGCCAGCAGCCCATATGTGTTAGGAGACTACGAGCAGTACTTC; abundance: .; j_gene: TRBJ2-7; v_gene: TRBV11-2; d_gene: .
CDR3aa: CASSLTGPPGYNEQFF; CDR3nt: TGCGCCAGCAGCTTAACCGGGCCGCCCGGGTACAATGAGCAGTTCTTC; abundance: .; j_gene: TRBJ2-1; v_gene: TRBV5-1; d_gene: .
CDR3aa: CATIAGGEQFF; CDR3nt: TGTGCCACCATCGCGGGAGGGGAGCAGTTCTTC; abundance: .; j_gene: TRBJ2-1; v_gene: TRBV7-9; d_gene: TRBD2
CDR3aa: CASSLGRTATYGYTF; CDR3nt: TGTGCCAGCAGCTTGGGTCGGACTGCTACCTATGGCTACACCTTC; abundance: .; j_gene: TRBJ1-2; v_gene: TRBV5-6; d_gene: .
CDR3aa: CASSPGTGPEQYF; CDR3nt: TGTGCCAGCAGTCCAGGGACAGGTCCCGAGCAGTACTTC; abundance: .; j_gene: TRBJ2-7; v_gene: TRBV27; d_gene: TRBD1
CDR3aa: CASRAYSQGKADEQYF; CDR3nt: TGTGCCAGCAGAGCTTACTCCCAGGGTAAGGCGGACGAGCAGTACTTC; abundance: .; j_gene: TRBJ2-7; v_gene: TRBV13; d_gene: .
CDR3aa: CASSQDSETYGYTF; CDR3nt: TGCGCCAGCAGCCAAGATTCAGAAACCTATGGCTACACCTTC; abundance: .; j_gene: TRBJ1-2; v_gene: TRBV4-1; d_gene: .
CDR3aa: CASSERPESYEQYF; CDR3nt: TGTGCCAGCAGTGAACGTCCGGAGTCCTACGAGCAGTACTTC; abundance: .; j_gene: TRBJ2-7; v_gene: TRBV6-1; d_gene: .
CDR3aa: CASSLGSGVDEQYF; CDR3nt: TGTGCCAGCAGCTTGGGTAGCGGGGTCGACGAGCAGTACTTC; abundance: .; j_gene: TRBJ2-7; v_gene: TRBV11-2; d_gene: TRBD2
CDR3aa: CASSPGEPYGYTF; CDR3nt: TGTGCCAGCAGCCCAGGGGAGCCCTATGGCTACACCTTC; abundance: .; j_gene: TRBJ1-2; v_gene: TRBV5-6; d_gene: .
CDR3aa: CASSSRKDRGYEQYF; CDR3nt: TGTGCCAGCAGCTCCCGGAAGGACAGGGGGTACGAGCAGTACTTC; abundance: .; j_gene: TRBJ2-7; v_gene: TRBV5-8; d_gene: TRBD1
CDR3aa: CASSLDQAYYNEQFF; CDR3nt: TGTGCCAGCAGTTTAGACCAGGCCTACTACAATGAGCAGTTCTTC; abundance: .; j_gene: TRBJ2-1; v_gene: TRBV28; d_gene: .